Sequencing of this T cell receptor (beta chain) was carried out in a study of blood T cells in healthy people across ages. A J-beta primer mix and a sample-barcoded 5' primer were used in a second PCR of roughly 6 to 12 cycles. Tags on each cDNA molecule came from a template-switch adaptor with 12 random nucleotides. Via MiXCR, TCRdb re-called the 5' RACE reads, giving one row per CDR3 protein. The data contain about 1.8 million distinct CDR3 sequences, around 50% of them seen just once; the ten biggest clones take up 2% to 2.5%. The CDR3 is 16 residues long. V was cut by 3 bases and J by 0 bases, with 16 bases left in between. The germline V gene has CDR1 DFQATT and CDR2 SNEGSKA (reference sequence). General study points: Naive T cell percentage and TCR beta diversity correlated strongly.

This clonotype was seen only once. The antigen remains unidentified. Every sample had a minimum of 6 million PBMCs isolated. No fewer than 5.5 micrograms of total RNA were isolated from every sample. This TCR was recovered from a woman aged 40-49 years in good health. Source material: blood. The chain recombines TRBV20-1 with TRBJ2-3, with a possible D match to TRBD2 (6 bases). This chain's CDR3 is CSASPGLRSSTDTQYF. CDR3 coding DNA: TGCAGTGCTAGTCCGGGACTCCGGAGTAGCACAGATACGCAGTATTTT.